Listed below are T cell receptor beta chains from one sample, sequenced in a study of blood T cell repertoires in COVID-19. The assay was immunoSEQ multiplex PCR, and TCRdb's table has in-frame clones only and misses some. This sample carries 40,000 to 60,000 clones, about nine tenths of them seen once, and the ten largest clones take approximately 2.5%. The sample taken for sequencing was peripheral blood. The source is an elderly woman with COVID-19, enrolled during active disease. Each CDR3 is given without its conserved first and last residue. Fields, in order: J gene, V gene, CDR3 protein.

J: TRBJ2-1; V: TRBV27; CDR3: ASSLSLAAFYNEQF
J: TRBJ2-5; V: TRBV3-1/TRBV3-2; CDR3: ASSQEPGARETQY
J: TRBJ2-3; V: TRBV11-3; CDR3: ASNRGHGDTQY
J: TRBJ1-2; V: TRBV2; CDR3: ASSKGGDGYGYT
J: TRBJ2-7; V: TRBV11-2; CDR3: ASSSPSGGPYEQY
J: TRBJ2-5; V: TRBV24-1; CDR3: ATRPGQGRETQY
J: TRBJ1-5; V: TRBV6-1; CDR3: ASSAPAGGRVGQPQH
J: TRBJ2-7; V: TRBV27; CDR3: ASSPLTSGRASEQY
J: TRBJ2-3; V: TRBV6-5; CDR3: ASSYEGLALDTQY
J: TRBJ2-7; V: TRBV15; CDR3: ATSRDLRAGEQY
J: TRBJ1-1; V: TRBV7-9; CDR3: ASSLHTQGAGAAF
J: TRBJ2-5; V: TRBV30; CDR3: AWSPGAGGSQETQY
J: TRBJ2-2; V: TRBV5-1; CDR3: ASSPTGTGGRELF
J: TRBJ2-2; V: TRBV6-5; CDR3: ASRRDMNTGELF
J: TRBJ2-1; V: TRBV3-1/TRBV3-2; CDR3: ASSPYRQGGMNEQF
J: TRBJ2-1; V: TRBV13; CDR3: ASSGRLSEQF
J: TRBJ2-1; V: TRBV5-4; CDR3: ASSLEAQDGYEQF
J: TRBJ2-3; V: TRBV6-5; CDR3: ASSRQFTDTQY
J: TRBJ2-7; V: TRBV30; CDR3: AWRPGRGTYEQY
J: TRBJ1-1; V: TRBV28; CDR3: ASSLGLVQAF
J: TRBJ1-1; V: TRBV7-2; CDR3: ASSFSTGTLRVPEAF
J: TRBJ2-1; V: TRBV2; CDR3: ASSGQGGNNEQF
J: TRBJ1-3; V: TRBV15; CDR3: ATSRGGTGAFSGNTIY
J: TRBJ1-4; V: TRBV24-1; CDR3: ATSDSRGRNHNEKLF
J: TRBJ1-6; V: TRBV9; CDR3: ASSVRQGGWNSPLH
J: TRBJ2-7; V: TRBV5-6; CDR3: ASSLVRRARSPEQY
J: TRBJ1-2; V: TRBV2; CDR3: ASSVQRGPVYGYT
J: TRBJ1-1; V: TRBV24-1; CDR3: ATSDRSMNTEAF
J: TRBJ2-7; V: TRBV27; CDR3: ASRREGRVDEQY
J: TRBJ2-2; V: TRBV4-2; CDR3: ASSSRGQGGTGELF
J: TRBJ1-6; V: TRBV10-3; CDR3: ATTGQGASPLH
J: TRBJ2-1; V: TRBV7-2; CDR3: ASSLGPNNEQF
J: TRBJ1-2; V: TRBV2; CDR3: ASSTDRDYGYT
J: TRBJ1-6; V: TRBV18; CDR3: ASSEAGSLSSYNSPLH
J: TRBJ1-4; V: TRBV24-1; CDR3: ATSDMRGREKLF
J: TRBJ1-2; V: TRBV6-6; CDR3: ASSPRAPTETNYGYT
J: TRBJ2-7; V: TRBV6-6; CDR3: ASSPVTGGFYEQY
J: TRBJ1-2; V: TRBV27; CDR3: ASRRQGAGYGYT
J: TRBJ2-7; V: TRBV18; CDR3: ASSTLSGRAGEQY
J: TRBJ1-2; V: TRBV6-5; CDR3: ASSPGTTYYGYT
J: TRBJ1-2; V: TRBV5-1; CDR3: ASSLGTGTYGYT
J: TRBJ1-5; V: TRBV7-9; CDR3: ASSTGGISNQPQH
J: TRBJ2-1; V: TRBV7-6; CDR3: ASSSSTGRNNEQF
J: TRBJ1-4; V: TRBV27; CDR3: ASRRQGGEKLF
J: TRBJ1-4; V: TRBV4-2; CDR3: ASSQGIPFVTGDGAHLGEKLF
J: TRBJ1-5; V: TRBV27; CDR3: ASSLGTSGQPQH
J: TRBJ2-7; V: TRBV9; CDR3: ASSAQVASGTHEQY
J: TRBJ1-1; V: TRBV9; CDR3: ASSGGLLNTEAF
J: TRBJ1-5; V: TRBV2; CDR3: ASSFLQSNQPQH
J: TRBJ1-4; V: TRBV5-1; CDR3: ASKDTTTNEKLF
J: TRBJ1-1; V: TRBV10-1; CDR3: ASSGGYRGNTEAF
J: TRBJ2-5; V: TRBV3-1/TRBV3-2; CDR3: ASSRTGQETQY